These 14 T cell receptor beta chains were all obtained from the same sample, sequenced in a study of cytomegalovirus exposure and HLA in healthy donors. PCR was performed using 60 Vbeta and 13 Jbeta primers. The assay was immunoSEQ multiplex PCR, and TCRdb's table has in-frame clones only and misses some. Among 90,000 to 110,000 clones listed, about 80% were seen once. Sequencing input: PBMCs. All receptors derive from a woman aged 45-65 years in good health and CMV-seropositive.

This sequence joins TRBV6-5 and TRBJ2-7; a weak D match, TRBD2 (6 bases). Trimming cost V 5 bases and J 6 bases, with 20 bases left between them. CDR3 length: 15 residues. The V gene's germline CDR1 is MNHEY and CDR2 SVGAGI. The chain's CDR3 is CASSNRPGTGSEQYF. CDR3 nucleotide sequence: TGTGCCAGCAGTAACAGACCGGGGACTGGGAGCGAGCAGTACTTC.

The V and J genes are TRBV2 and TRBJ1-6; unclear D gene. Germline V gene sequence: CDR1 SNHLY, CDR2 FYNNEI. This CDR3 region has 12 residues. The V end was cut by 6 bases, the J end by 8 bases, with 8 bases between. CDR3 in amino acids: CASSQTDSPLHF. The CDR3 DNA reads TGTGCCAGCAGCCAAACGGATTCACCCCTCCACTTT.

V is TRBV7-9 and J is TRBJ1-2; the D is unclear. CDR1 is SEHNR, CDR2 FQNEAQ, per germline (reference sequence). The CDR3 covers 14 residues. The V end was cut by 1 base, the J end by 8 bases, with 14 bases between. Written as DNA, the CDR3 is TGTGCCAGCAGCTTAGAGCCGGTAGCTCGGGGCTACACCTTC. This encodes CASSLEPVARGYTF.

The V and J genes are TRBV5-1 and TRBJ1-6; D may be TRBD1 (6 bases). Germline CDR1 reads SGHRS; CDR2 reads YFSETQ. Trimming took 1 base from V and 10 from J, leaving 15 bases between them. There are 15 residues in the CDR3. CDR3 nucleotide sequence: TGCGCCAGCAGCTTGATTGGGGGCGCTGGATCACCCCTCCACTTT. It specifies CASSLIGGAGSPLHF.

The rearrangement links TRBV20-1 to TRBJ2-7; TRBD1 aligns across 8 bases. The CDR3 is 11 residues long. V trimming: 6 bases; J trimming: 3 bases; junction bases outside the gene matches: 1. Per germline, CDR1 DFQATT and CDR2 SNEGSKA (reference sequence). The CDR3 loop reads CSAGQGYEQYF. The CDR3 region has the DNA TGCAGTGCAGGACAGGGCTACGAGCAGTACTTC.

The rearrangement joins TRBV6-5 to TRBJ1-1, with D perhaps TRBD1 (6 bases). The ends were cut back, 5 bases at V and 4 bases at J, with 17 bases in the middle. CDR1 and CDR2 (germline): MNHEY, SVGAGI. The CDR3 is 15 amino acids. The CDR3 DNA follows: TGTGCCAGCAGTCCCCCGGGGGGGGCTGGCACTGAAGCTTTCTTT. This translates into CASSPPGGAGTEAFF.

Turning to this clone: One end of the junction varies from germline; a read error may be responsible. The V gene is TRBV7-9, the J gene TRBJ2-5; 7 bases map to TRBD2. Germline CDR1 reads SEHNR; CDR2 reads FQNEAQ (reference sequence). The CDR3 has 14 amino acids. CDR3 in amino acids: CSSSSTGGGETQYF. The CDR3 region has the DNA TGTTCCAGCAGCTCAACGGGAGGAGGTGAGACCCAGTACTTC.

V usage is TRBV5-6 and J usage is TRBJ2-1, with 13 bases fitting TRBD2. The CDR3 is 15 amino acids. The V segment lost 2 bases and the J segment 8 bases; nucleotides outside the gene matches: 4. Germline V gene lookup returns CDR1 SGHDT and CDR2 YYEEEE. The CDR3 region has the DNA TGTGCCAGCAGCTTCGGGACTAGCGGGGTCGATGAGCAGTTCTTC. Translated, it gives CASSFGTSGVDEQFF. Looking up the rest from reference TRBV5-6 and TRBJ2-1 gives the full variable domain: DAGVTQSPTHLIKTRGQQVTLRCSPKSGHDTVSWYQQALGQGPQFIFQYYEEEERQRGNFPDRFSGHQFPNYSSELNVNALLLGDSALYLCASSFGTSGVDEQFFGPGTRLTVL.

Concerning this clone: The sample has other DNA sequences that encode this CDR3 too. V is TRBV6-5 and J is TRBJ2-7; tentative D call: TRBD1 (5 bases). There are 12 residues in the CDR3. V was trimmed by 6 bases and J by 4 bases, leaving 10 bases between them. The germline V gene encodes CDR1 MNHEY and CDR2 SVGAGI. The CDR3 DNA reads TGTGCCAGCAGGTCCCAGGGTTACGAGCAGTACTTC. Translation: CASRSQGYEQYF.

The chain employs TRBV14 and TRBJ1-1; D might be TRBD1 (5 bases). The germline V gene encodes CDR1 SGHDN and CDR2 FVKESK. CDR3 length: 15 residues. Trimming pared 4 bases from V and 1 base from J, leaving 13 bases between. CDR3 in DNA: TGTGCCAGCAGCCGAGGCCGACAGCCGAACACTGAAGCTTTCTTT. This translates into CASSRGRQPNTEAFF. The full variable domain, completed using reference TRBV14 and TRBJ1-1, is EAGVTQFPSHSVIEKGQTVTLRCDPISGHDNLYWYRRVMGKEIKFLLHFVKESKQDESGMPNNRFLAERTGGTYSTLKVQPAELEDSGVYFCASSRGRQPNTEAFFGQGTRLTVV.

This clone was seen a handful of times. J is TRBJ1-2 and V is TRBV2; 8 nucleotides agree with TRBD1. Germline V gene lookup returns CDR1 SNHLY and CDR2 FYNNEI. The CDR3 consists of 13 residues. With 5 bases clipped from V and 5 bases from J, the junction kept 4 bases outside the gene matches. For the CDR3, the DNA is TGTGCCAGCAGTACGGGACAGGTATATGGCTACACCTTC. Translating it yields CASSTGQVYGYTF.

CDR3 amino acids: CASSQGQGVNTEAFF. The CDR3 DNA follows: TGTGCCAGCAGCCAGGGACAGGGGGTAAACACTGAAGCTTTCTTT. The gene calls are TRBV7-9 and TRBJ1-1, with 11 bases identical to TRBD1. V lost 5 bases and J lost 2; bases outside the gene matches: 4. The CDR3 covers 15 residues. Germline assignment: CDR1 SEHNR and CDR2 FQNEAQ (reference sequence).

CDR3 sequence (DNA): TGTGCCAGCAGCTTCCCCCGAGATCCCGGAGGCACCATATATTTT. It specifies CASSFPRDPGGTIYF. This chain uses TRBV7-9 with TRBJ1-3; D is unclear. This CDR3 is 15 amino acids long. The V gene's germline CDR1 is SEHNR and CDR2 FQNEAQ (reference sequence). Trimming shortened V by 3 bases and J by 9 bases, and 18 bases separated the two germline ends.

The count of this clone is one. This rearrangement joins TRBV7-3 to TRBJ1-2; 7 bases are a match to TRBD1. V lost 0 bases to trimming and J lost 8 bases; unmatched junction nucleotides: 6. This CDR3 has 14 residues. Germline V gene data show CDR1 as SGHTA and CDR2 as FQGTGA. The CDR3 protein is CASSLTGGAGGYTF. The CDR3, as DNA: TGTGCCAGCAGCTTAACAGGGGGCGCGGGAGGCTACACCTTC.